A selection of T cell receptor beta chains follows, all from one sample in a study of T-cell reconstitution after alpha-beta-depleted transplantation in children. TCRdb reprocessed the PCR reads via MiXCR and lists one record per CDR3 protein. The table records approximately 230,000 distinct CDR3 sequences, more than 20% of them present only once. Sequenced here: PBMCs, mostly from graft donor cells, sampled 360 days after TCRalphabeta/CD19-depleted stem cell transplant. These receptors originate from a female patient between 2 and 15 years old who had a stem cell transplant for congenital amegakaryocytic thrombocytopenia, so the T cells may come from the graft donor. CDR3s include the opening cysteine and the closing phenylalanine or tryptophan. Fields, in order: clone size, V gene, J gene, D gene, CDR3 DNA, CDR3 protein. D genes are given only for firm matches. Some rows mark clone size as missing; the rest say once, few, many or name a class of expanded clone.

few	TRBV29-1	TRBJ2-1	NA	TGCAGCGTTGAAACCGGGGGGCCGGCCAATGAGCAGTTCTTC	CSVETGGPANEQFF
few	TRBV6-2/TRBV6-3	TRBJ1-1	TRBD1	TGTGCCAGCTGGGACAGGCCGGAGTTCACTGAAGCTTTCTTT	CASWDRPEFTEAFF
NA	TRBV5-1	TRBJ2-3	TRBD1	TGCGCCAGCAGCCCAGACAGGGGACGGTTCCTCACAGATACGCAGTATTTT	CASSPDRGRFLTDTQYF
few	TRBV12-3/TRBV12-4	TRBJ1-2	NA	TGTGCCAGCAGTTTTTCAACAGGTCCGTCGGGTGGCTACACCTTC	CASSFSTGPSGGYTF
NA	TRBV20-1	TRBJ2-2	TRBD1	TGCAGTGCGGGACAGAGCCGATCGAACACCGGGGAGCTGTTTTTT	CSAGQSRSNTGELFF
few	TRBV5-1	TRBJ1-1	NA	TGCGCCAGCAGCCGAGCTACAGCGAACACTGAAGCTTTCTTT	CASSRATANTEAFF
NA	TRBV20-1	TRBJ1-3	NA	TGCAGTGCTAGAGAATCGGGGCCTGGAAACACCATATATTTT	CSARESGPGNTIYF
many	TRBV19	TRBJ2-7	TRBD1	TGTGCCAGTAGTATCGACAGGGGATACGAGCAGTACTTC	CASSIDRGYEQYF
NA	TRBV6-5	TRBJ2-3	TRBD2	TGTGCCAGCAGTTACTCGTATGCGGGAGGTACTACTAGCACAGATACGCAGTATTTT	CASSYSYAGGTTSTDTQYF
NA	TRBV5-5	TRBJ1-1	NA	TGTGCCAGCAGCTTAAGACAATCGGAAGCTTTCTTT	CASSLRQSEAFF
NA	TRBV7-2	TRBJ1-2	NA	TGTGCCAGCAGCTTAAAGGGGATCTCCTATGGCTACACCTTC	CASSLKGISYGYTF
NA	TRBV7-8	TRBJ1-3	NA	TGTGCCAGCAGCCATCCTGGAAACACCATATATTTT	CASSHPGNTIYF
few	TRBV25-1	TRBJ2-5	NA	TGTGCCAGCAGGAAGGGGACCCACAGGCACCGTGAGACCCAGTACTTC	CASRKGTHRHRETQYF
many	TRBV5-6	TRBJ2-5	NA	TGTGCCAGCAGCTTGACCTCGACTACAATCCAGTACTTC	CASSLTSTTIQYF
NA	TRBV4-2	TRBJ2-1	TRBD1	TGTGCCAGCAGCCGGGCTCAGGGGCAGGGGGAAAACAATGAGCAGTTCTTC	CASSRAQGQGENNEQFF
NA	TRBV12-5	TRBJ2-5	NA	TGTGCTAGTGGTTCGACCCGGGACCTCGAAGAGACCCAGTACTTC	CASGSTRDLEETQYF
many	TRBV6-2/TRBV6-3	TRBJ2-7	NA	TGTGCCACAAGACAGGACGGCTACGAGCAGTACTTC	CATRQDGYEQYF
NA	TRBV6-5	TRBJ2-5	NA	TGTGCCAGCAGTTACTCGGAGTCGACAGGCCAAGAGACCCAGTACTTC	CASSYSESTGQETQYF
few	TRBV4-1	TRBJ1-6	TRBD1	TGCGCCAGCAGCGGCCCGACAGGGCAATCACCCCTCCACTTT	CASSGPTGQSPLHF
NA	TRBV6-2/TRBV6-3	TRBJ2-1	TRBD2	TGTGCCAGCAGACCCACCCTCGAGGGTAGCGGGGGAGACTCCTCCTACAATGAGCAGTTCTTC	CASRPTLEGSGGDSSYNEQFF
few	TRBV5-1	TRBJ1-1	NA	TGCGCCAGCAGCTTAAAAGACAGCACTGAAGCTTTCTTT	CASSLKDSTEAFF
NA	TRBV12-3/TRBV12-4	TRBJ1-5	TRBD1	TGTGCCAGCAGTCAACAGGGGAGGAGTCAGTCCCAGCATTTT	CASSQQGRSQSQHF
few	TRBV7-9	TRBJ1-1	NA	TGTGCCAGCAGCAAGTTCTCCCGGTTGTCGAACACTGAAGCTTTCTTT	CASSKFSRLSNTEAFF
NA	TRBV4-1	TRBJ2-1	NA	TGCGCCAGCAGCCAAGTCTGGGGGCCCTACAATGAGCAGTTCTTC	CASSQVWGPYNEQFF
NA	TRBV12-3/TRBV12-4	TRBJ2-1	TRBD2	TGTGCCAGCAGGATAGGACTAGCGGGAAGTGAGCAGTTCTTC	CASRIGLAGSEQFF
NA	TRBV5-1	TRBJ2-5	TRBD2	TGCGCCAGCAACCCGGGACTACAAGAGACCCAGTACTTC	CASNPGLQETQYF
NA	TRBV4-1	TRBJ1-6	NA	TGCGCCAGCAGCCCCTTTGTGGTGGGACCCCTCCACTTT	CASSPFVVGPLHF
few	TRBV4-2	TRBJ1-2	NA	TGTGCCAGCAGCCAAGAAAGGGTCGTTAGTTATGGCTACACCTTC	CASSQERVVSYGYTF
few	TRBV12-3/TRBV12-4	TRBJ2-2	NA	TGTGCCAGCAGTCTATCTATCGACGGGGAGCTGTTTTTT	CASSLSIDGELFF
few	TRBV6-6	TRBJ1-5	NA	TGTGCCAGCACCCGTAGCAATCAGCCCCAGCATTTT	CASTRSNQPQHF
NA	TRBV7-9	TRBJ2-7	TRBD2	TGTGCCAGCAGCTTCTTAGCGGGAGCCGTGTACTTC	CASSFLAGAVYF
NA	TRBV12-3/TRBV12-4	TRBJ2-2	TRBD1	TGTGCCAGCAGTTTAGCCAGGACAGGGGTCACCGGGGAGCTGTTTTTT	CASSLARTGVTGELFF
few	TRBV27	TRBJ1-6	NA	TGTGCCAGCAGTTTGTCCGGGACGGGCTATAATTCACCCCTCCACTTT	CASSLSGTGYNSPLHF
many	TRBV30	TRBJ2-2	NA	TGTGCCTGGAGTGTAGGGAGCCACACCGGGGAGCTGTTTTTT	CAWSVGSHTGELFF
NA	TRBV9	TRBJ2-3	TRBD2	TGTGCCAGCAGCGTAATGACTAGCGGGAGCACAGATACGCAGTATTTT	CASSVMTSGSTDTQYF
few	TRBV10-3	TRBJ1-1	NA	TGTGCCATCAGTGAGCCCTCGGGGGCAGGCACTGAAGCTTTCTTT	CAISEPSGAGTEAFF
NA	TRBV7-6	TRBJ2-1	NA	TGTGCCAGCAGCAAAAATGGGGACTTATTAAATGAGCAGTTCTTC	CASSKNGDLLNEQFF